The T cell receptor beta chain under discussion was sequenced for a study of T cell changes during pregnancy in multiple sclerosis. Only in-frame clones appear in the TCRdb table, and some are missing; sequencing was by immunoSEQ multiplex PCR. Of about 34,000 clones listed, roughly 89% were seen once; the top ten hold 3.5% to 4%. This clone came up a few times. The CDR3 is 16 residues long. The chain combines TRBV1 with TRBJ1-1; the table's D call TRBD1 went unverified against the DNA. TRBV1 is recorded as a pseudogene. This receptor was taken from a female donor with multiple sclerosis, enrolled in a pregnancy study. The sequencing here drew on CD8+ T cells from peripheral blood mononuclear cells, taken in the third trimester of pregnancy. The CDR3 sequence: CTSNTDRGAPNTEAFF. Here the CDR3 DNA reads TGCACCAGCAACACCGACAGGGGGGCCCCGAACACTGAAGCTTTCTTT.